The source of this TCR beta chain is a study of lymphopenia after photon versus proton radiotherapy. With 6 bases removed from V and 0 bases from J, the gap between germline ends came to 14 bases. The germline gives CDR1 MNHEY, CDR2 SVGAGI. This CDR3 comprises 15 residues. The protocol was immunoSEQ multiplex PCR, while the TCRdb copy is restricted to in-frame clones and leaves out a portion. The sample consists of 25,000 to 35,000 clones, 89% of them appearing once. This chain joins TRBV6-5 and TRBJ1-1; D is possibly TRBD1 (6 bases). Sequencing used peripheral blood, obtained from a patient treated with proton-based radiotherapy. This TCR was sampled from a woman aged 65 to 85 with pancreatic cancer. Some clones in this sample may be carry-over from other donors' samples. In DNA, the CDR3 is TGTGCCAGCAGAAATGGACAGCGCATGAACACTGAAGCTTTCTTT. Its protein product is CASRNGQRMNTEAFF.